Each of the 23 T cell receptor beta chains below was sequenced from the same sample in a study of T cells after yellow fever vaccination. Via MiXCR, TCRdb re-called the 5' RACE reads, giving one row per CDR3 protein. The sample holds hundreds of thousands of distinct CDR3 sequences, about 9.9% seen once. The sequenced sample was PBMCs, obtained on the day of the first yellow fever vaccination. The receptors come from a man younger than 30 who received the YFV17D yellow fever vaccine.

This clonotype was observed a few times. The CDR3 region is CASSFYFGRGQPQHF. CDR3 coding DNA: TGTGCCAGCAGCTTCTACTTCGGAAGGGGTCAGCCCCAGCATTTT. The chain combines TRBV5-5 with TRBJ1-5, with a tentative D call TRBD1 (5 bases). CDR3 size: 15 residues. CDR1 and CDR2 (germline): SGHKS, YYEKEE (reference sequence). With 2 bases removed from V and 6 bases from J, the gap between germline ends came to 15 bases.

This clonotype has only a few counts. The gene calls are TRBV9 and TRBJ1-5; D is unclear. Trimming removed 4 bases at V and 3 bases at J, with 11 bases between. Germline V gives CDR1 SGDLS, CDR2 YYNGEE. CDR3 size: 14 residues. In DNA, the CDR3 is TGTGCCAGCAGCCCGGGCGGAATCAATCAGCCCCAGCATTTT. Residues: CASSPGGINQPQHF.

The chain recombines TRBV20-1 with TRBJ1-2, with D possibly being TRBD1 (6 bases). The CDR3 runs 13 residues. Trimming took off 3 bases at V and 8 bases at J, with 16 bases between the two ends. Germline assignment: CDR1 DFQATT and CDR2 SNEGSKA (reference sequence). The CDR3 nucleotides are TGCAGTGCTAGGGCAGGGGCAGCGTGGGGCTACACCTTC. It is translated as CSARAGAAWGYTF.

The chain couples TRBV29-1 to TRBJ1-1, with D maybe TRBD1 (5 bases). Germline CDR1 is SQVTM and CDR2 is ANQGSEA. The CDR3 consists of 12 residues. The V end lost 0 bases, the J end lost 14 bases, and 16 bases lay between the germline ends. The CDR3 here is CSVEEAGPQCFF. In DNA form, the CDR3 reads TGCAGCGTTGAAGAGGCGGGACCCCAATGCTTCTTT.

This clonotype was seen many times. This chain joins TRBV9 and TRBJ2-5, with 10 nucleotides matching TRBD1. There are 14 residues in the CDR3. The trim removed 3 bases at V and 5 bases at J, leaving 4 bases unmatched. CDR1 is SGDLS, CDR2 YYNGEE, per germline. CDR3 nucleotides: TGTGCCAGCAGCGCGGGACAGGGGAGGGAGACCCAGTACTTC. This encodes CASSAGQGRETQYF.

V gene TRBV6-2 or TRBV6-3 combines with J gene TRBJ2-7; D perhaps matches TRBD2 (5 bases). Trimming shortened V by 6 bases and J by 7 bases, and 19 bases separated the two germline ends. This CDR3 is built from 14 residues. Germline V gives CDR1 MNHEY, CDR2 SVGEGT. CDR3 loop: CASSSWTGSGEQYF. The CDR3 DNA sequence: TGTGCCAGCAGCTCGTGGACGGGGTCTGGGGAGCAGTACTTC.

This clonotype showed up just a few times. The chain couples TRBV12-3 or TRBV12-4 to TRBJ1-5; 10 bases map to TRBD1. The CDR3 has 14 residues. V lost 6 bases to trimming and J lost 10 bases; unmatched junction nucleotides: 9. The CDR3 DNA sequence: TGTGCCAGCAGGATCCGGGACAGGGGATCACCCCAGCATTTT. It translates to CASRIRDRGSPQHF.

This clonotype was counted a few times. CDR3 DNA sequence: TGCAGTGCTAGAGCCGGACAGGGGAGAGATGGCTACACCTTC. Protein product: CSARAGQGRDGYTF. V gene TRBV20-1 combines with J gene TRBJ1-2; 9 bases line up with TRBD1. The J segment lost 6 bases and the V segment lost 1 base, leaving 6 bases of the junction unmatched. The germline gives CDR1 DFQATT, CDR2 SNEGSKA (reference sequence). The CDR3 is 14 amino acids.

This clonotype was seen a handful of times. The CDR3 spells CASSQERGGTPLHF. The CDR3 DNA is TGCGCCAGCAGCCAAGAAAGGGGGGGCACGCCCCTCCACTTT. The V and J genes are TRBV4-3 and TRBJ1-6; TRBD1 is a possible D gene (6 bases). The CDR3 contains 14 residues. Per the germline V gene, CDR1 is LGHNA and CDR2 is YSLEER. The V end was cut by 0 bases, the J end by 13 bases, with 13 bases between.

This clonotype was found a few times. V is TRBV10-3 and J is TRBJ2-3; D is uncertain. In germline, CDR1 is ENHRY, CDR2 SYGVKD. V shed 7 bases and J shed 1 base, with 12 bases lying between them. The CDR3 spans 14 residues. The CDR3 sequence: CAIKSSDGTDTQYF. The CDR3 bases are TGTGCCATCAAGTCCAGCGACGGCACAGATACGCAGTATTTT.

The CDR3 DNA reads as TGTGCCAGCAGGTTCCCGATTCGCACTGAAGCTTTCTTT. Its protein product is CASRFPIRTEAFF. The chain employs TRBV28 and TRBJ1-1; D is unclear. Trimming took off 6 bases at V and 4 bases at J, with 12 bases between the two ends. The CDR3 is 13 residues long. Germline V gene data show CDR1 as MDHEN and CDR2 as SYDVKM.

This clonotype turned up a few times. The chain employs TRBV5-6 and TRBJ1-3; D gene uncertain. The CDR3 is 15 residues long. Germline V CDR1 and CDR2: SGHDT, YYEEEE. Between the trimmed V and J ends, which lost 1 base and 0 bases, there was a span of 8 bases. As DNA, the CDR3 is TGTGCCAGCAGCTTGCGAGGAAACTCTGGAAACACCATATATTTT. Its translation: CASSLRGNSGNTIYF.

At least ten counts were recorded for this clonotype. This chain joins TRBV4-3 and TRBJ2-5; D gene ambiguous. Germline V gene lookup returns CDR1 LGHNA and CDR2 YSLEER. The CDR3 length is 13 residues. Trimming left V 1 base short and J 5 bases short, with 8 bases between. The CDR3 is CASSQGASETQYF. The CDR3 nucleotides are TGCGCCAGCAGCCAAGGTGCTTCGGAGACCCAGTACTTC.

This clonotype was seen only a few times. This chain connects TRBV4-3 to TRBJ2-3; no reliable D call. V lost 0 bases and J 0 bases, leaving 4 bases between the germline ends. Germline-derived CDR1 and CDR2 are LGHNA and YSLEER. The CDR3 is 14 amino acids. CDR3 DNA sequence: TGCGCCAGCAGCCAAGAAACTAGCACAGATACGCAGTATTTT. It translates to CASSQETSTDTQYF.

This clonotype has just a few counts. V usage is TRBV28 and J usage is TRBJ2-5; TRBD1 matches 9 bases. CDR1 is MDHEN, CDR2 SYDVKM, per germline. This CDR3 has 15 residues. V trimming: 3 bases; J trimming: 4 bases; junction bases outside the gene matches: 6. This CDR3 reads CASSFGDREGETQYF. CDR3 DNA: TGTGCCAGCAGTTTTGGGGACAGGGAGGGAGAGACCCAGTACTTC.

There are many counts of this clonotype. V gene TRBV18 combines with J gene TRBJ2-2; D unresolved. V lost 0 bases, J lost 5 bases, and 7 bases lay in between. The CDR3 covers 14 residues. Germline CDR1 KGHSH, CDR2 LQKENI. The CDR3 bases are TGTGCCAGCTCACCACCCGCCGGGACCGGGGAGCTGTTTTTT. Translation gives CASSPPAGTGELFF.

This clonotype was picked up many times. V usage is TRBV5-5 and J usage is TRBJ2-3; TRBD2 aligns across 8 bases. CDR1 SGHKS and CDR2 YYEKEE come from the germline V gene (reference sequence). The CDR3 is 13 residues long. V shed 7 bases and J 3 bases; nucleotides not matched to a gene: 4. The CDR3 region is CASVSGVTDTQYF. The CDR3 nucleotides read TGTGCCAGCGTTAGCGGGGTAACAGATACGCAGTATTTT.

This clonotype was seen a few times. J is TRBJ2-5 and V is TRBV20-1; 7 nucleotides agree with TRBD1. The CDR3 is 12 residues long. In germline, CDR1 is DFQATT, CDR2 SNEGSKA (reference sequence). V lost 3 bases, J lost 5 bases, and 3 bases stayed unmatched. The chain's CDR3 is CSARARGETQYF. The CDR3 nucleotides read TGCAGTGCTAGGGCCAGGGGGGAGACCCAGTACTTC.

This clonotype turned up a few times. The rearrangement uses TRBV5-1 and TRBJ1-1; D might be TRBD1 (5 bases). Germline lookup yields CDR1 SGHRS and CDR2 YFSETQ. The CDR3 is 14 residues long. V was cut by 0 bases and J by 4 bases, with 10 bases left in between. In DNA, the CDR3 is TGCGCCAGCAGCTTGGGTTTTCAGGGCACTGAAGCTTTCTTT. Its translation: CASSLGFQGTEAFF.

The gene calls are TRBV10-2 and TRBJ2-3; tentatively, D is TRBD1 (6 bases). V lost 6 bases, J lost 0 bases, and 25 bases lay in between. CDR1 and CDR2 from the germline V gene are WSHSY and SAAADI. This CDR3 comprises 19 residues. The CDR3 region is CASRAAQGKGVPSTDTQYF. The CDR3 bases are TGCGCCAGCAGAGCCGCGCAGGGAAAGGGGGTCCCCAGCACAGATACGCAGTATTTT.

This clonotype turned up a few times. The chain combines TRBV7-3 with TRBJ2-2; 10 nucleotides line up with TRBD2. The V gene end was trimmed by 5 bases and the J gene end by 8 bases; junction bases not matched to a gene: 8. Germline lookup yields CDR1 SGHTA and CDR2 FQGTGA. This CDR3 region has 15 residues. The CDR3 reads CASSRLAGDGGELFF. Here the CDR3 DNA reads TGTGCCAGCAGCAGACTAGCGGGCGACGGGGGGGAGCTGTTTTTT. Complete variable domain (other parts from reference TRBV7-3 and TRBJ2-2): GAGVSQTPSNKVTEKGKYVELRCDPISGHTALYWYRQSLGQGPEFLIYFQGTGAADDSGLPNDRFFAVRPEGSVSTLKIQRTERGDSAVYLCASSRLAGDGGELFFGEGSRLTVL.

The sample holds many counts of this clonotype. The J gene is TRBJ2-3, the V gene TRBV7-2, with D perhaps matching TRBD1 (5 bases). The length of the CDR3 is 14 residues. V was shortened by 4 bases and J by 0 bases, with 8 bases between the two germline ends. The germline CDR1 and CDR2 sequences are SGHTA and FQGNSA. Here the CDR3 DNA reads TGTGCCAGCAGCTCAGGGTATAGCACAGATACGCAGTATTTT. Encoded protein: CASSSGYSTDTQYF.

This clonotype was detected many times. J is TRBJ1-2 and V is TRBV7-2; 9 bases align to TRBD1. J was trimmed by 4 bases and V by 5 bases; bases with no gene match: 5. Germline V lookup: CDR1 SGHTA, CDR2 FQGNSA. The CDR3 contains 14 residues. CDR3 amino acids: CASSHSTGGYGYTF. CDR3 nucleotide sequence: TGTGCCAGCAGCCACTCGACAGGGGGCTATGGCTACACCTTC.